The 2 T cell receptor beta chains below all came from one sample that was sequenced in a study of T cell clonotyping in hematopoietic cell transplantation. Only in-frame clones appear in the TCRdb table, and some are missing; sequencing was by immunoSEQ multiplex PCR. Of 30,000 to 45,000 clones listed, 80% to 90% were seen once; the top ten hold roughly 2%. Sequencing was done on a sample of peripheral blood mononuclear cells. These receptors were taken from a woman between 40 and 55 years old in good health. Some clones in this sample may be carry-over from other donors' samples.

The genes are TRBV5-6 and TRBJ1-2; no clear D gene. The CDR3 length is 11 residues. V lost 2 bases, J lost 12 bases, and 11 bases lay in between. Germline V gene sequence: CDR1 SGHDT, CDR2 YYEEEE. The CDR3: CASSFTRFHTF. CDR3 sequence (DNA): TGTGCCAGCAGCTTCACCCGGTTTCACACCTTC.

The chain joins TRBV9 to TRBJ1-1; D gene uncertain. Trimming took 1 base from V and 0 from J, leaving 4 bases between them. Germline assignment: CDR1 SGDLS and CDR2 YYNGEE. The CDR3 length is 13 residues. The CDR3 nucleotides are TGTGCCAGCAGCGTAAATTTGAACACTGAAGCTTTCTTT. Its translation is CASSVNLNTEAFF.